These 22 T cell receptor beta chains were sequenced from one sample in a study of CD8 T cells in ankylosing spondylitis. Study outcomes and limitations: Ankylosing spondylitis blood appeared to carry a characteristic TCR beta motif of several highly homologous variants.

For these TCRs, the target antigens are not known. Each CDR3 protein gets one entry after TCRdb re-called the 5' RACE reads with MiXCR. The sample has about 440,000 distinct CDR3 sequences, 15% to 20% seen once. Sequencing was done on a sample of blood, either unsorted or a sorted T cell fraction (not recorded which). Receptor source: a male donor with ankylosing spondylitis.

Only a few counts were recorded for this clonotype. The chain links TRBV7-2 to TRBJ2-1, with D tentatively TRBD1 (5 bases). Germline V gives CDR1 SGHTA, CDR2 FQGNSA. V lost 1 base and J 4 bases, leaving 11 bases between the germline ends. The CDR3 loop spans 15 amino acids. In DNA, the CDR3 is TGTGCCAGCAGCTTAGGTCCGGCAGGGTACAATGAGCAGTTCTTC. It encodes CASSLGPAGYNEQFF.

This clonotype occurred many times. In DNA, the CDR3 is TGCGCCAGCAGCTTGTTCGGGGGGACCGGGGAGCTGTTTTTT. Protein product: CASSLFGGTGELFF. The chain combines TRBV5-1 with TRBJ2-2; 7 nucleotides agree with TRBD2. Unmatched junction bases numbered 2, after V lost 1 base and J lost 5 bases. Germline lookup yields CDR1 SGHRS and CDR2 YFSETQ. The CDR3 covers 14 residues.

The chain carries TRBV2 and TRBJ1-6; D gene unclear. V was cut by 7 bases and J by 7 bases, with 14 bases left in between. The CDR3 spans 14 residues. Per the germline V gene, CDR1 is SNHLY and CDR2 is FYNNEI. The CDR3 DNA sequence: TGTGCCAGCACGAAAAATATTGGGAATTCACCCCTCCACTTT. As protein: CASTKNIGNSPLHF.

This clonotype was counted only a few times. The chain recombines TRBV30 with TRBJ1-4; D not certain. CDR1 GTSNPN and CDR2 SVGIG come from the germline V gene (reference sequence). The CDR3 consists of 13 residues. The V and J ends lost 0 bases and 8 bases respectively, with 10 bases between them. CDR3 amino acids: CAWSVSGSEKLFF. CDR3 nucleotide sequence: TGTGCCTGGAGTGTAAGTGGGAGCGAAAAACTGTTTTTT. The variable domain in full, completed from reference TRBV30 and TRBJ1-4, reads SQTIHQWPATLVQPVGSPLSLECTVEGTSNPNLYWYRQAAGRGLQLLFYSVGIGQISSEVPQNLSASRPQDRQFILSSKKLLLSDSGFYLCAWSVSGSEKLFFGSGTQLSVL.

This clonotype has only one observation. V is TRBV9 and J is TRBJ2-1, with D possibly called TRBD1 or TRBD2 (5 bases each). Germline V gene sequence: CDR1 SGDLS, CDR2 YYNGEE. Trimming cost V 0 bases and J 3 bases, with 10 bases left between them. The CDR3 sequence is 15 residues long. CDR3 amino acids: CASSVVGGVYNEQFF. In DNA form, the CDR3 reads TGTGCCAGCAGCGTAGTTGGGGGAGTCTACAATGAGCAGTTCTTC.

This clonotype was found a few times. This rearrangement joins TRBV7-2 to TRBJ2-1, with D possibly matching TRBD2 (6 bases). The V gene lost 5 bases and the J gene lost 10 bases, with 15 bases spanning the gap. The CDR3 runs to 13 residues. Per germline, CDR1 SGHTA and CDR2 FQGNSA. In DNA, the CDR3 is TGTGCCAGCAGCATACTCCGGGACTTAGAGCAGTTCTTC. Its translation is CASSILRDLEQFF. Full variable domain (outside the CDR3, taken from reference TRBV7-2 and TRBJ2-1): GAGVSQSPSNKVTEKGKDVELRCDPISGHTALYWYRQSLGQGLEFLIYFQGNSAPDKSGLPSDRFSAERTGGSVSTLTIQRTQQEDSAVYLCASSILRDLEQFFGPGTRLTVL.

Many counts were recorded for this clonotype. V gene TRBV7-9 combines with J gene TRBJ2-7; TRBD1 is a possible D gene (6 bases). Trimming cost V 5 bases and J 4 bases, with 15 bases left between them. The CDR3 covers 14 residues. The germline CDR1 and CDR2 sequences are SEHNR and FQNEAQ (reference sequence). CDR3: CASSPGQKNYEQYF. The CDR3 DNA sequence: TGTGCCAGCAGCCCCGGACAGAAGAATTACGAGCAGTACTTC.

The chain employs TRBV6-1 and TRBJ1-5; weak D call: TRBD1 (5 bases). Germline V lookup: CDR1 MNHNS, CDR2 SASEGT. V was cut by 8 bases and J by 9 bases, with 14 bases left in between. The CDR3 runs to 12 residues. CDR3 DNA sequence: TGTGCCAGCGGAGAGTGGGGGGGGCCCCAGCATTTT. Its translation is CASGEWGGPQHF.

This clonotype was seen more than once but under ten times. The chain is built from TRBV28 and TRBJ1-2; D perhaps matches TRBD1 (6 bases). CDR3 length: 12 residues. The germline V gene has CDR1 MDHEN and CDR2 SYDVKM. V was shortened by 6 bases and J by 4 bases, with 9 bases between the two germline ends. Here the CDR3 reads CASRGQPYGYTF. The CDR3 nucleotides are TGTGCCAGCAGGGGACAACCCTATGGCTACACCTTC.

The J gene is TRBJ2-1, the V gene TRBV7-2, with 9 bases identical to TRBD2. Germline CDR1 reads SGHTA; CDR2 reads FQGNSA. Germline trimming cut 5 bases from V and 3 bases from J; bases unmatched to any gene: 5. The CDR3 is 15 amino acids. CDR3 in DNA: TGTGCCAGCAGCCATAGCGGGAGTAACTACAATGAGCAGTTCTTC. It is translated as CASSHSGSNYNEQFF.

CDR3 bases: TGCGCCAGCAGCTTGGAGGGACAGGGGGCTTACGAGCAGTACTTC. This encodes CASSLEGQGAYEQYF. The chain combines TRBV5-1 with TRBJ2-7, with 12 bases aligning to TRBD1. This CDR3 comprises 15 residues. Trimming took 0 bases from V and 4 from J; bases not matched to a gene: 2. The germline V gene encodes CDR1 SGHRS and CDR2 YFSETQ.

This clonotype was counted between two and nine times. The CDR3 protein is CASSRQGVLYEQYF. DNA of the CDR3: TGTGCCAGCAGCCGACAGGGGGTCCTCTACGAGCAGTACTTC. This rearrangement joins TRBV12-3 or TRBV12-4 to TRBJ2-7; 9 positions agree with TRBD1. The ends lost 6 bases at V and 3 bases at J; junction bases unmatched: 6. The CDR3 spans 14 residues.

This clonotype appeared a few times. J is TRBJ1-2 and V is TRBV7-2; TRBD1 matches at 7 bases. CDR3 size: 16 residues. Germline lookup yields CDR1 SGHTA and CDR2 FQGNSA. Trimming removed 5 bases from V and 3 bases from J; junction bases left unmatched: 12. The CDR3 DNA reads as TGTGCCAGCAGCCCAGGGGGTACAGTATCATACTATGGCTACACCTTC. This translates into CASSPGGTVSYYGYTF.

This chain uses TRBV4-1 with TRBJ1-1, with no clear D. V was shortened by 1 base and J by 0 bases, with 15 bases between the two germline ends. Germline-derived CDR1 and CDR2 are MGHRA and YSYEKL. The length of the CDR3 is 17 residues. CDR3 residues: CASSQGSGLTMNTEAFF. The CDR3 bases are TGCGCCAGCAGCCAAGGGTCTGGGCTGACCATGAACACTGAAGCTTTCTTT.

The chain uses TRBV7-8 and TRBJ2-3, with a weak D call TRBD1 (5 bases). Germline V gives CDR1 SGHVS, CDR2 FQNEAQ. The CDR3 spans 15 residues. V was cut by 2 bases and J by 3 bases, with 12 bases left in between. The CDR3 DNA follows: TGTGCCAGCAGCTTAAGGGGCGACTTGACAGATACGCAGTATTTT. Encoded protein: CASSLRGDLTDTQYF.

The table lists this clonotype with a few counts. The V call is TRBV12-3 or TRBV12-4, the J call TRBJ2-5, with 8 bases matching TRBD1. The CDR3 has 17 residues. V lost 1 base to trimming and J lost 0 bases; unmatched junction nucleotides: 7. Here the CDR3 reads CASSLGRGDRYQETQYF. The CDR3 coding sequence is TGTGCCAGCAGTTTAGGGAGGGGGGACAGGTACCAAGAGACCCAGTACTTC.

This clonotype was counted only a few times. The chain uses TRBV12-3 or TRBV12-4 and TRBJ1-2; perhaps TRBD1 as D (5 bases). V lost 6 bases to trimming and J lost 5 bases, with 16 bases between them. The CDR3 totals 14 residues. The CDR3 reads CASSISGGSYGYTF. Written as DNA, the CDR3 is TGTGCCAGCAGCATCTCCGGGGGATCGTATGGCTACACCTTC.

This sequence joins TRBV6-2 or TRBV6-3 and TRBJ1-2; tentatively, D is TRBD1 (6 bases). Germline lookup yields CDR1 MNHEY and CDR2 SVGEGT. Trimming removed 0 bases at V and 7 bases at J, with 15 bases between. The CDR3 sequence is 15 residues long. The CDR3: CASSYSATGRGGYTF. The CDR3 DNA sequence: TGTGCCAGCAGTTACTCCGCGACAGGTCGGGGTGGCTACACCTTC.

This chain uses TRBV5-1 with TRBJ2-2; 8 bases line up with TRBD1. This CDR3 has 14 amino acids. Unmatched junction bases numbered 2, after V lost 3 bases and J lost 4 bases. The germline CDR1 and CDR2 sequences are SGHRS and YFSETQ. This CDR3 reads CASSWDRSTGELFF. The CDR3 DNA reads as TGCGCCAGCAGCTGGGACAGGAGCACCGGGGAGCTGTTTTTT.

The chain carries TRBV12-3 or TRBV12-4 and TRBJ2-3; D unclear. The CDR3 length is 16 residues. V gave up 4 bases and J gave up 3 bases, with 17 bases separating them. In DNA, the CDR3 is TGTGCCAGCAGTTCCCGACCAGCCGGAAAAACAGATACGCAGTATTTT. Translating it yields CASSSRPAGKTDTQYF.

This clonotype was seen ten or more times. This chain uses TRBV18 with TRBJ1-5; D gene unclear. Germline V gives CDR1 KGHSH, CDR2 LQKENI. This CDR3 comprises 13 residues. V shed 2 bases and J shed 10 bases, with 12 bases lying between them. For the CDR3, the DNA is TGTGCCAGCTCACCAAGGCAAGAGGTACCCCAGCATTTT. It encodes CASSPRQEVPQHF.

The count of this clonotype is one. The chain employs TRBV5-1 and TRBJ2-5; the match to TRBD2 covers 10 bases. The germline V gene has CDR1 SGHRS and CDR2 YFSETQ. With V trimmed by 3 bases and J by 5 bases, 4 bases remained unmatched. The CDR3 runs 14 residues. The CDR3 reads CASSWSGGAETQYF. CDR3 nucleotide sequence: TGCGCCAGCAGCTGGAGCGGGGGGGCCGAGACCCAGTACTTC.